This T cell receptor (beta chain) was identified during a study of shared clonotypes between healthy human individuals. Overall study context: The composition of the donors was a couple of women and a few men aged 18 to 49. Study results and caveats: Generation probabilities were higher for clonotypes shared across all four sorted-subset donors than for unshared ones.

Profiled with immunoSEQ multiplex PCR; TCRdb holds only in-frame clones, not every one. Among some 2.4 million clones listed, approximately 93% were seen once. Everyone who donated was a Caucasian adult who lived in Nashville, Tennessee. As regards this clone: Its antigen is not known.

Per germline, CDR1 SGDLS and CDR2 YYNGEE. With V trimmed by 4 bases and J by 7 bases, 16 bases remained unmatched. The CDR3 consists of 16 residues. The chain is built from TRBV9 and TRBJ1-1, with 7 positions matching TRBD1. This TCR came from a man between 18 and 35 years old in good health. Some clones in this sample may be carry-over from other donors' samples. The sample was naive CD4+ T cells from PBMCs. As for subset: CD45RA+ positively selected. The CDR3 coding sequence is TGTGCCAGCAGCATTACAGGGGCCACCGGGCAGGGTGAAGCTTTCTTT. Residues: CASSITGATGQGEAFF. Full variable domain (missing parts from reference TRBV9 and TRBJ1-1): DSGVTQTPKHLITATGQRVTLRCSPRSGDLSVYWYQQSLDQGLQFLIQYYNGEERAKGNILERFSAQQFPDLHSELNLSSLELGDSALYFCASSITGATGQGEAFFGQGTRLTVV.